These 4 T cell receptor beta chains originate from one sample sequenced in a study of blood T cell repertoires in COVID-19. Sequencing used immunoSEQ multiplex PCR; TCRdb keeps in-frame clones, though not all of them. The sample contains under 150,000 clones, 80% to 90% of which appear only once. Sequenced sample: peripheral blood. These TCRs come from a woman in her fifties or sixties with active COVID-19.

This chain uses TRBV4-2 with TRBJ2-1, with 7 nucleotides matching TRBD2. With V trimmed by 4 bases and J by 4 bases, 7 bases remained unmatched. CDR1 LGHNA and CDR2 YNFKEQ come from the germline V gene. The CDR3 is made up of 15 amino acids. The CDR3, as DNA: TGTGCCAGCAGCCCGGGGCTAGCGGTTTACAATGAGCAGTTCTTC. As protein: CASSPGLAVYNEQFF.

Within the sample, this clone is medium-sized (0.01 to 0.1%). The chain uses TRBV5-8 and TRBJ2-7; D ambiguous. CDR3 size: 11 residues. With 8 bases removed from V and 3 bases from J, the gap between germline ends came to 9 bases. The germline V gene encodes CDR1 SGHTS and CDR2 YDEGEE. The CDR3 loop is CASTPNYEQYF. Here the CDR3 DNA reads TGTGCCAGTACACCGAACTACGAGCAGTACTTC.

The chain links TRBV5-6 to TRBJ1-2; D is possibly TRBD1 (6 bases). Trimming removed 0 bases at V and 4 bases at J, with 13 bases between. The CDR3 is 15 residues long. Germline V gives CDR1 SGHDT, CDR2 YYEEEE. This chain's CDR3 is CASSLALTGAYGYTF. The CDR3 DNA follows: TGTGCCAGCAGCTTGGCCCTGACAGGCGCCTATGGCTACACCTTC.

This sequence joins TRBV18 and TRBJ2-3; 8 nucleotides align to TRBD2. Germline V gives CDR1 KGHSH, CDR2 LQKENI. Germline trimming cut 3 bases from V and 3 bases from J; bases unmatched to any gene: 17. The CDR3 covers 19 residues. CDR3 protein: CASSPAGLAGGGRTDTQYF. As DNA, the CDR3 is TGTGCCAGCTCACCCGCAGGGCTCGCCGGCGGGGGGCGGACAGATACGCAGTATTTT.